This T cell receptor (beta chain) was retrieved from a study of blood T cell repertoires in COVID-19. Across the whole study: T cells, B-cell-depleted T cells, or PBMCs supplied cDNA or gDNA.

In the original processing: The authors estimated nucleated cell counts from reference gene primer amplification. Sequencing was performed with immunoSEQ multiplex PCR; in TCRdb, only in-frame clones are kept and a portion is missing. D and trimming were read from the DNA, whereas the V and J calls and clone size are those reported in that table. The data hold approximately 210,000 clones, with just over 85% observed a single time. The CDR3 consists of 15 residues. Trimming took 8 bases from V and 7 from J, leaving 24 bases between them. Germline V gene sequence: CDR1 MDHEN, CDR2 SYDVKM. The sequence came from a man between 45 and 60 years old with COVID-19, enrolled during active disease. Sequencing was performed on peripheral blood. The chain uses TRBV28 and TRBJ2-7; a possible D gene is TRBD2 (7 bases). This CDR3 reads CASRGGGGDSREQYF. CDR3 coding DNA: TGTGCCAGCCGAGGGGGAGGGGGTGATTCGCGGGAGCAGTACTTC.